A selection of T cell receptor beta chains follows, all from one sample in a study of T cells in Graves' hyperthyroidism and ophthalmopathy. TCRdb processed the multiplex PCR reads anew with MiXCR; each CDR3 protein has one entry. The table shows hundreds of thousands of distinct CDR3 sequences, with 25% to 30% occurring only once. Sequences were obtained from blood. The receptor set was obtained from a man between 40 and 49 years old with Graves' hyperthyroidism that later progressed to Graves' ophthalmopathy. The CDR3 runs from the conserved cysteine through the conserved F or W.

J	V	CDR3
TRBJ2-2	TRBV2	CASSVSLKRNTGELFF
TRBJ2-7	TRBV14	CASSQVPGRESLYEQYF
TRBJ1-5	TRBV19	CASSVLGSRYSNQPQHF
TRBJ1-6	TRBV6-1	CASSEAPSFSPLHF
TRBJ1-1	TRBV28	CASSSFGDLNTEAFF
TRBJ2-5	TRBV12-3/TRBV12-4	CASRRTSGTKTQYF
TRBJ2-1	TRBV7-2	CASSFPSSGSSYNEQFF
TRBJ2-7	TRBV30	CAWNSPGRYEQYF
TRBJ2-7	TRBV12-3/TRBV12-4	CASATGQSYEQYF
TRBJ2-7	TRBV6-2/TRBV6-3	CASSYDGQTPYEQYF
TRBJ2-7	TRBV11-1	CASSPWGLAGGRSSYEQYF
TRBJ2-5	TRBV24-1	CATAAGGGETQYF
TRBJ1-3	TRBV9	CASSTRQSDSGNTIYF
TRBJ2-7	TRBV6-5	CASSRTSYEQYF
TRBJ1-2	TRBV7-9	CASSLPGKGFGYTF
TRBJ2-1	TRBV12-3/TRBV12-4	CASRILNEQFF
TRBJ1-1	TRBV3-1	CASSQGRDTEAFF
TRBJ1-2	TRBV20-1	CSAQPRDVYGYTF
TRBJ2-2	TRBV3-1	CASSPISLLNTGELFF
TRBJ2-2	TRBV25-1	CASSEYIGAGTGELFF
TRBJ2-7	TRBV11-1	CASSVPARENSYEQYF
TRBJ2-5	TRBV12-3/TRBV12-4	CASSLPQTWETQYF
TRBJ1-1	TRBV18	CASSPYFSQNTEAFF
TRBJ2-7	TRBV9	CASSYEPGTYEQYF
TRBJ2-7	TRBV18	CASSASDSYEQYF
TRBJ2-2	TRBV7-9	CASSFLRVNTGELFF
TRBJ2-7	TRBV24-1	CATSDSTSYEQYF
TRBJ2-7	TRBV6-2/TRBV6-3	CASSYPTAGGATYEQYF
TRBJ2-2	TRBV28	CASSFSGGSLIGELFF
TRBJ2-3	TRBV6-5	CASSYEVTDTQYF
TRBJ2-7	TRBV30	CAPGALPEQYF
TRBJ1-1	TRBV2	CASYVEDTEAFF
TRBJ2-5	TRBV6-2/TRBV6-3	CASSYRGDQETQYF
TRBJ2-5	TRBV6-5	CASSYSTSPETQYF
TRBJ2-5	TRBV20-1	CSARREVGQETQYF
TRBJ2-7	TRBV20-1	CSARGPLTYEQYF
TRBJ2-7	TRBV28	CASSLQGDGYEQYF
TRBJ1-1	TRBV4-1	CASSRDRTGVEAFF
TRBJ2-5	TRBV24-1	CATSDSRRNGAQYF
TRBJ2-5	TRBV6-5	CASSYVGSGKETQYF
TRBJ2-2	TRBV7-8	CASSLPLWAGNTGELFF
TRBJ2-5	TRBV20-1	CSARDLTTSQETQYF
TRBJ1-2	TRBV6-2/TRBV6-3	CAGLGGGGYTF
TRBJ2-7	TRBV25-1	CATGDGDYEQYF
TRBJ2-7	TRBV6-5	CASSSQGGGSYEQYF
TRBJ2-7	TRBV6-5	CASSPWGYEQYF
TRBJ2-5	TRBV6-1	CASSRDPGEETQYF